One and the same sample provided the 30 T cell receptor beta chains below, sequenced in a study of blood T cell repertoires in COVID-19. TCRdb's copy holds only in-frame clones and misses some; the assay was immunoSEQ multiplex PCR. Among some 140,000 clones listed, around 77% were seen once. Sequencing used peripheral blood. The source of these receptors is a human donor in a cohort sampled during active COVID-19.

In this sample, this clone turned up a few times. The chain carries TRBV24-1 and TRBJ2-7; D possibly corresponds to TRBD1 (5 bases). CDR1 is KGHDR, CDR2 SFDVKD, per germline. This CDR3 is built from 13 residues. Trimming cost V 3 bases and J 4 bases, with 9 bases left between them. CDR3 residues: CATSDQQGYEQYF. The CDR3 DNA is TGTGCCACCAGTGATCAGCAGGGTTACGAGCAGTACTTC.

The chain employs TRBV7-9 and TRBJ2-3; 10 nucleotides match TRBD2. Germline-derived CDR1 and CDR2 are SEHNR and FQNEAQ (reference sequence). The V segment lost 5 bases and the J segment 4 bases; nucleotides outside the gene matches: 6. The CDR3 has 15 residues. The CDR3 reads CASSRASGGADTQYF. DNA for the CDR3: TGTGCCAGCAGCCGCGCGAGCGGGGGGGCAGATACGCAGTATTTT.

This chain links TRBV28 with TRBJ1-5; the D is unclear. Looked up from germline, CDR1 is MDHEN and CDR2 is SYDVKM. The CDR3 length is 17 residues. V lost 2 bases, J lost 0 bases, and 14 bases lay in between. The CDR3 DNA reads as TGTGCCAGCAGTTTAAGGAGTCCGAGTTATAGCAATCAGCCCCAGCATTTT. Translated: CASSLRSPSYSNQPQHF.

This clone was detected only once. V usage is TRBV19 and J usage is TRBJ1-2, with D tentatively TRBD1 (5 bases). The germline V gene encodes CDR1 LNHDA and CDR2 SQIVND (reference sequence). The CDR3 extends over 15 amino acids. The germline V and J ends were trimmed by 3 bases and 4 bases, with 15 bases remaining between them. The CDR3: CASSIGAAYPYGYTF. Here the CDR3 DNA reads TGTGCCAGTAGTATTGGGGCAGCCTATCCCTATGGCTACACCTTC.

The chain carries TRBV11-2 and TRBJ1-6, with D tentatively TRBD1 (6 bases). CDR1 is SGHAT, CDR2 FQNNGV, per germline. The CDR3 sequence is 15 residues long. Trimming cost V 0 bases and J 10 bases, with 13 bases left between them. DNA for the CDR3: TGTGCCAGCAGCTTAGACAGGGGCGGGTGGTCACCCCTCCACTTT. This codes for CASSLDRGGWSPLHF.

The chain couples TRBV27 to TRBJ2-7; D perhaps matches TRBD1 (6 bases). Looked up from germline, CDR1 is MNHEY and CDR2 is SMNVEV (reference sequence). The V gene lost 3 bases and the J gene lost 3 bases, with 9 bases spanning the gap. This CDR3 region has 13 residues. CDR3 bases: TGTGCCAGCAGTTTTGGACAGAACTACGAGCAGTACTTC. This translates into CASSFGQNYEQYF.

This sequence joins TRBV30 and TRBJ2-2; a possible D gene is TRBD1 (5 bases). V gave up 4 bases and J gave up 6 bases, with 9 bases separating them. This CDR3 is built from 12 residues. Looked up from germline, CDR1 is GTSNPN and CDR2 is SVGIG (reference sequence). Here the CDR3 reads CAWIRDPGELFF. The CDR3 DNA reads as TGTGCCTGGATCAGGGATCCCGGGGAGCTGTTTTTT.

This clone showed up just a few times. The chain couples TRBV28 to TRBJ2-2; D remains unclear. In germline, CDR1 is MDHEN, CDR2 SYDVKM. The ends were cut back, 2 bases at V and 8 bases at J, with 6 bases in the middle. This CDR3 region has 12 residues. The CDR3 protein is CASSLERGELFF. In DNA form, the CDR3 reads TGTGCCAGCAGTTTAGAGAGGGGGGAGCTGTTTTTT.

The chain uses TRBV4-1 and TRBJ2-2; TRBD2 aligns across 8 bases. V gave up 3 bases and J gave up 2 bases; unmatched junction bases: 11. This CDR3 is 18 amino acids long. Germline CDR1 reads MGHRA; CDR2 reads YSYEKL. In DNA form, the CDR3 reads TGCGCCAGCAGCCAGACCGATGCGGGGGGCCCAAACACCGGGGAGCTGTTTTTT. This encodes CASSQTDAGGPNTGELFF.

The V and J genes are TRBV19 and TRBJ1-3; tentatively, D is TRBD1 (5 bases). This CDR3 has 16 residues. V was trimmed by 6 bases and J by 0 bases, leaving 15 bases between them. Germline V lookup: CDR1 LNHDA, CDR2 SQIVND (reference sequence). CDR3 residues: CASSPGGTYSGNTIYF. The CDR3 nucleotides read TGTGCCAGTAGCCCGGGCGGGACGTACTCTGGAAACACCATATATTTT.

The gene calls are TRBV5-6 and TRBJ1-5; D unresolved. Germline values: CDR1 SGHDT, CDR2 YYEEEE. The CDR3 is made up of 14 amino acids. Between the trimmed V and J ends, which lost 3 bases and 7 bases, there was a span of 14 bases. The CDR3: CASSSTPSGQPQHF. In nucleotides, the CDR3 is TGTGCCAGCAGCTCGACCCCGTCGGGACAGCCCCAGCATTTT.

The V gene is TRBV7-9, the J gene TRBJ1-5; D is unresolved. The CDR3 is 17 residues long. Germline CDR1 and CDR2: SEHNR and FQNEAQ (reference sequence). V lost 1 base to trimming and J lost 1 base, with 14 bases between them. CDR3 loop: CASSLVPLGESNQPQHF. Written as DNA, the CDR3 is TGTGCCAGCAGCTTAGTTCCCCTGGGCGAGAGCAATCAGCCCCAGCATTTT.

The CDR3, as DNA: TGTGCCAGCAACCTGGGACAGGTTTCAGGGGAGCAGTACTTC. It specifies CASNLGQVSGEQYF. The chain couples TRBV3-1 (or the pseudogene TRBV3-2) to TRBJ2-7, with TRBD1 identical over 8 bases. From germline, CDR1 is LGHDT and CDR2 YNNKEL (reference sequence). V lost 7 bases and J lost 7; bases outside the gene matches: 12. This CDR3 has 14 residues.

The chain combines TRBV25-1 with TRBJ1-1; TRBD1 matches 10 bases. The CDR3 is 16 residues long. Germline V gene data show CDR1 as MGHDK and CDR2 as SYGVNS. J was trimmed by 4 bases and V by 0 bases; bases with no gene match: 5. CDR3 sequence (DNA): TGTGCCAGCAGTGAATACGACAGGGGGCGTTCCACTGAAGCTTTCTTT. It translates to CASSEYDRGRSTEAFF.

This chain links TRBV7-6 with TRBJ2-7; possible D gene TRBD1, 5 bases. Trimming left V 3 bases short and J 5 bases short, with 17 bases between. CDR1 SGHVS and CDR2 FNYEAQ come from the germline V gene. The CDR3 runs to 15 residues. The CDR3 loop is CASSLGPAYPHEQYF. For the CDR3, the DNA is TGTGCCAGCAGCTTGGGGCCGGCCTACCCCCACGAGCAGTACTTC.

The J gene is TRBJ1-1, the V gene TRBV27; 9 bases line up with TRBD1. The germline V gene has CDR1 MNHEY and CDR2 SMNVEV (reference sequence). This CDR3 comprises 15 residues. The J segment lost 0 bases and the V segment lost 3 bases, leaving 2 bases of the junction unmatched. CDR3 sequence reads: CASSFGDRVNTEAFF. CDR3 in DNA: TGTGCCAGCAGTTTTGGGGACAGGGTGAACACTGAAGCTTTCTTT.

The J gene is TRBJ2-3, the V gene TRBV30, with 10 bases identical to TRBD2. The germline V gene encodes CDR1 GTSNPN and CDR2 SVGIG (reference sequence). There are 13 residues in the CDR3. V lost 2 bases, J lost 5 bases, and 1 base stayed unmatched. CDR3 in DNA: TGTGCCTGGAGTCCTAGCGGGGGAGATACGCAGTATTTT. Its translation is CAWSPSGGDTQYF.

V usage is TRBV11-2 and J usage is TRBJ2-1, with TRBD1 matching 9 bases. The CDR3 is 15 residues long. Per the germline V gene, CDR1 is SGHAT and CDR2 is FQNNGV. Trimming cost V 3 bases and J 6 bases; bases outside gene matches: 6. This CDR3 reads CASSFGQGNTNEQFF. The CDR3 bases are TGTGCCAGCAGCTTCGGACAGGGGAACACCAATGAGCAGTTCTTC.

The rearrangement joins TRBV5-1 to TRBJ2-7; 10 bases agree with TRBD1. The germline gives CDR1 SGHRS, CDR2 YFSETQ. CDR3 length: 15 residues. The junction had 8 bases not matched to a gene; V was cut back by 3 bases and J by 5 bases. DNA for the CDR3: TGCGCCAGCAGCTCCACCGGGACAGGGGTGCACGAGCAGTACTTC. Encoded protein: CASSSTGTGVHEQYF. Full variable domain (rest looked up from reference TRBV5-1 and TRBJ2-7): KAGVTQTPRYLIKTRGQQVTLSCSPISGHRSVSWYQQTPGQGLQFLFEYFSETQRNKGNFPGRFSGRQFSNSRSEMNVSTLELGDSALYLCASSSTGTGVHEQYFGPGTRLTVT.

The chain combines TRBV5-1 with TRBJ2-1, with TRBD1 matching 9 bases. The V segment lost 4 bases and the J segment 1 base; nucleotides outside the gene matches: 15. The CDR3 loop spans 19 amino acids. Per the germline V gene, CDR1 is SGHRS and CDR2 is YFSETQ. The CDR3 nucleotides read TGCGCCAGCAGCCTCTCGACAGGGGGGACTGCCCGTTCCTACAATGAGCAGTTCTTC. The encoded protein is CASSLSTGGTARSYNEQFF.

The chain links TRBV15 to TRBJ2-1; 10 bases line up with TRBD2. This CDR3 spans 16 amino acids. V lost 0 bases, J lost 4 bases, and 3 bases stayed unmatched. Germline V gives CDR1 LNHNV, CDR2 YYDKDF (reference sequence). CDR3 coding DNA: TGTGCCACCAGCAGAGAGCAGCGGGGGGGGTACAATGAGCAGTTCTTC. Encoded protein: CATSREQRGGYNEQFF.

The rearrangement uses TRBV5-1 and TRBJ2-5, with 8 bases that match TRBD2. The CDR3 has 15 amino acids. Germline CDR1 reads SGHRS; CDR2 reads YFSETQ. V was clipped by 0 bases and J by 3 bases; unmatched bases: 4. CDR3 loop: CASSLAPTSEETQYF. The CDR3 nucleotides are TGCGCCAGCAGCTTGGCCCCGACTAGCGAAGAGACCCAGTACTTC.

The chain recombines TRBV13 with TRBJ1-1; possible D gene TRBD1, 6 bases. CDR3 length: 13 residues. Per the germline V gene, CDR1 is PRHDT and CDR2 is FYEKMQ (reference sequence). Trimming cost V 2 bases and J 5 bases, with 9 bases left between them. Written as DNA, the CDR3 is TGTGCCAGCAGCTTATGGGGGACAACTGAAGCTTTCTTT. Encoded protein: CASSLWGTTEAFF.

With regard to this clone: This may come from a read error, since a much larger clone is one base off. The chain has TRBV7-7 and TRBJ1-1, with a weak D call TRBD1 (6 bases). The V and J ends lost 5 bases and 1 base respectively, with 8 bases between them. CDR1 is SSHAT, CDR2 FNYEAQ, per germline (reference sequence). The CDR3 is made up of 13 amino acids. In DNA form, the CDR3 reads TGTGCCAGCAGCGTGGACAGGAACACTGAAGCTTTCTTT. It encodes CASSVDRNTEAFF.

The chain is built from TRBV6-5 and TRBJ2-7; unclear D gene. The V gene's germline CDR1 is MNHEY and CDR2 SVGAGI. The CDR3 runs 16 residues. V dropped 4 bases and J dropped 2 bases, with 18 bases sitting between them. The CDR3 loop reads CASSSSDMVPAYEQYF. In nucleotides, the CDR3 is TGTGCCAGCAGTTCCTCTGACATGGTGCCCGCCTACGAGCAGTACTTC.

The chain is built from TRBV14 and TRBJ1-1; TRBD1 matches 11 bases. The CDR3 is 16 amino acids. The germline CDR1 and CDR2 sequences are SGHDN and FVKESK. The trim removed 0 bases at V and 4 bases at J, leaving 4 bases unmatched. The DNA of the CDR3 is TGTGCCAGCAGCCAAGATTTAGGGACAGGGGGCACTGAAGCTTTCTTT. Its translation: CASSQDLGTGGTEAFF.

Here the CDR3 DNA reads TGTGCCAGCAGTCCCCCCCAGGAAAAACTGTTTTTT. Residues: CASSPPQEKLFF. This rearrangement joins TRBV28 to TRBJ1-4; D uncertain. This CDR3 has 12 amino acids. The V and J ends lost 5 bases and 8 bases respectively, with 9 bases between them. Germline CDR1 MDHEN, CDR2 SYDVKM.

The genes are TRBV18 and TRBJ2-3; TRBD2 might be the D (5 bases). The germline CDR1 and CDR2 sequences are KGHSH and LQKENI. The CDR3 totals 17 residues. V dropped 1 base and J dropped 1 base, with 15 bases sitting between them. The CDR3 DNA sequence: TGTGCCAGCTCACCACAGCGGCAGAGGTATGGCACAGATACGCAGTATTTT. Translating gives CASSPQRQRYGTDTQYF.

The CDR3 region is CASSPSPGTGGYGYTF. The CDR3 nucleotides read TGTGCCAGCAGCCCTAGCCCCGGAACGGGGGGGTATGGCTACACCTTC. The rearrangement links TRBV7-8 to TRBJ1-2; possibly TRBD1 for D (5 bases). Germline V lookup: CDR1 SGHVS, CDR2 FQNEAQ. Deletions cut 5 bases from V and 5 bases from J, with 21 bases between. The length of the CDR3 is 16 residues. Full variable domain (outside the CDR3, taken from reference TRBV7-8 and TRBJ1-2): GAGVSQSPRYKVAKRGQDVALRCDPISGHVSLFWYQQALGQGPEFLTYFQNEAQLDKSGLPSDRFFAERPEGSVSTLKIQRTQQEDSAVYLCASSPSPGTGGYGYTFGSGTRLTVV.

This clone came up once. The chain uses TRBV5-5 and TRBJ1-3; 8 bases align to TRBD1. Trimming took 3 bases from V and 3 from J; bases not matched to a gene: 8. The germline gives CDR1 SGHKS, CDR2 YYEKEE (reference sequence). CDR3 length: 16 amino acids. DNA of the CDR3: TGTGCCAGCAGCTCAACAGGGGGTTTAGTTGGAAACACCATATATTTT. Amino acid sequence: CASSSTGGLVGNTIYF.